What follows are 2 T cell receptor beta chains derived from one specimen sequenced in a study of blood T cell repertoires in COVID-19. TCRdb's table, derived via immunoSEQ multiplex PCR, lists solely in-frame clones and lacks some. Counted here are about 180,000 clones, approximately 87% occurring once; the ten biggest clones make up around 13%. Sequences were obtained from peripheral blood. Receptors were obtained from a woman in her 70s with COVID-19, enrolled during active disease.

The CDR3 region is CASSLRGYRVNQPQHF. In nucleotides, the CDR3 is TGTGCCAGCAGCTTAAGGGGTTACAGGGTCAATCAGCCCCAGCATTTT. The rearrangement uses TRBV7-3 and TRBJ1-5; a weak D match, TRBD1 (6 bases). V shed 1 base and J shed 3 bases, with 13 bases lying between them. This CDR3 is built from 16 residues. CDR1 and CDR2 from the germline V gene are SGHTA and FQGTGA.

The rearrangement joins TRBV27 to TRBJ1-5; a weak D match, TRBD1 (5 bases). Trimming took 6 bases from V and 4 from J, leaving 10 bases between them. The CDR3 is made up of 13 amino acids. Germline loops: CDR1 MNHEY, CDR2 SMNVEV (reference sequence). CDR3 nucleotides: TGTGCCAGCAGACCAGGGTTGAATCAGCCCCAGCATTTT. Translated, it gives CASRPGLNQPQHF.